One and the same sample provided the 20 T cell receptor beta chains below, sequenced in a study of blood T cell repertoires in COVID-19. The repertoire was sequenced with immunoSEQ multiplex PCR; TCRdb's copy has only in-frame clones and lacks some. The table shows approximately 310,000 clones, with 89% occurring only once. The specimen was PBMCs or T cells enriched from blood (not recorded which). The source is a man in his sixties who had recovered from COVID-19.

The rearrangement links TRBV5-1 to TRBJ2-7; TRBD1 aligns across 9 bases. J gave up 2 bases and V 3 bases, and 9 bases lay outside the gene matches. This CDR3 region has 16 residues. Germline V lookup: CDR1 SGHRS, CDR2 YFSETQ. The CDR3 sequence: CASSSRMGQGPYEQYF. For the CDR3, the DNA is TGCGCCAGCAGCTCCCGAATGGGACAGGGACCCTACGAGCAGTACTTC.

The J gene is TRBJ2-2, the V gene TRBV5-1; TRBD2 agrees at 9 bases. The CDR3 loop spans 18 amino acids. Germline loops: CDR1 SGHRS, CDR2 YFSETQ. V shed 0 bases and J 2 bases; nucleotides not matched to a gene: 8. Here the CDR3 reads CASSLGLAGLLNTGELFF. The CDR3 nucleotides read TGCGCCAGCAGCTTGGGCCTAGCGGGACTTTTAAACACCGGGGAGCTGTTTTTT.

The rearrangement joins TRBV18 to TRBJ1-6; 7 positions agree with TRBD1. Germline assignment: CDR1 KGHSH and CDR2 LQKENI. The J segment lost 7 bases and the V segment lost 1 base, leaving 4 bases of the junction unmatched. The CDR3 has 15 amino acids. The CDR3 DNA reads TGTGCCAGCTCACCACGGCAGGGGGTGAATTCACCCCTCCACTTT. Residues: CASSPRQGVNSPLHF.

This chain uses TRBV5-5 with TRBJ2-7, with TRBD1 matching 7 bases. The trim removed 4 bases at V and 1 base at J, leaving 2 bases unmatched. The V gene's germline CDR1 is SGHKS and CDR2 YYEKEE (reference sequence). The CDR3 contains 13 residues. For the CDR3, the DNA is TGTGCCAGCAGCCCGGGACAGTCCTACGAGCAGTACTTC. This translates into CASSPGQSYEQYF. Based on the CDR3 plus reference TRBV5-5 and TRBJ2-7, the full variable domain is DAGVTQSPTHLIKTRGQQVTLRCSPISGHKSVSWYQQVLGQGPQFIFQYYEKEERGRGNFPDRFSARQFPNYSSELNVNALLLGDSALYLCASSPGQSYEQYFGPGTRLTVT.

The CDR3 region has the DNA TGTGCCAGCAGCGTGATGCTAGGGGCGGACACAGCCGGGGAGCTGTTTTTT. Amino acids: CASSVMLGADTAGELFF. The chain couples TRBV5-4 to TRBJ2-2; D might be TRBD1 (5 bases). The V gene lost 4 bases and the J gene lost 6 bases, with 22 bases spanning the gap. CDR1 is SGHNT and CDR2 is YYREEE in the germline V gene (reference sequence). The CDR3 has 17 amino acids.

This chain's CDR3 is CASSLVQGAKGGYTF. CDR3 nucleotide sequence: TGTGCCAGCAGCTTAGTACAGGGGGCTAAGGGTGGCTACACCTTC. The chain employs TRBV7-6 and TRBJ1-2; 9 bases are a match to TRBD1. This CDR3 has 15 residues. CDR1 is SGHVS and CDR2 is FNYEAQ in the germline V gene. V lost 1 base and J lost 7; bases outside the gene matches: 7.

This chain joins TRBV4-1 and TRBJ2-2; 11 bases are shared with TRBD1. The V and J ends lost 0 bases and 4 bases, in that order; junction bases with no gene match: 4. CDR3 length equals 17 residues. Germline V gene data show CDR1 as MGHRA and CDR2 as YSYEKL. The CDR3 DNA reads as TGCGCCAGCAGCCAAGATCCGGGACAGGGGGGCACCGGGGAGCTGTTTTTT. As protein: CASSQDPGQGGTGELFF.

The chain carries TRBV5-8 and TRBJ1-4; 7 bases are a match to TRBD1. The junction had 9 bases not matched to a gene; V was cut back by 1 base and J by 0 bases. This CDR3 is 18 amino acids long. CDR1 is SGHTS, CDR2 YDEGEE, per germline. The CDR3 coding sequence is TGTGCCAGCAGCTTGCCCGGACAGGAGGGGGCAACTAATGAAAAACTGTTTTTT. It translates to CASSLPGQEGATNEKLFF.

This clone came up a few times. The chain employs TRBV7-8 and TRBJ1-5, with D possibly matching TRBD1 (6 bases). V was cut by 2 bases and J by 3 bases, with 17 bases left in between. Per the germline V gene, CDR1 is SGHVS and CDR2 is FQNEAQ. CDR3 length: 17 amino acids. DNA for the CDR3: TGTGCCAGCAGCTTAAGGACAGCTTCAGGAGTCAATCAGCCCCAGCATTTT. Translated: CASSLRTASGVNQPQHF.

This chain links TRBV28 with TRBJ1-5; TRBD1 might be the D (6 bases). The CDR3 runs 15 residues. The germline V gene has CDR1 MDHEN and CDR2 SYDVKM. The V gene lost 6 bases and the J gene lost 3 bases, with 15 bases spanning the gap. CDR3: CASSLGQLVNQPQHF. CDR3 nucleotides: TGTGCCAGCAGCCTTGGACAGTTAGTCAATCAGCCCCAGCATTTT.

This CDR3 is CASSLVNWFTGRADTQYF. Here the CDR3 DNA reads TGTGCCAGCAGCTTAGTTAATTGGTTCACAGGACGTGCAGATACGCAGTATTTT. V gene TRBV7-2 combines with J gene TRBJ2-3; a possible D gene is TRBD1 (5 bases). V was cut by 1 base and J by 4 bases, with 21 bases left in between. The CDR3 runs to 18 residues. The germline CDR1 and CDR2 sequences are SGHTA and FQGNSA. The full variable domain, completed using reference TRBV7-2 and TRBJ2-3, is GAGVSQSPSNKVTEKGKDVELRCDPISGHTALYWYRQSLGQGLEFLIYFQGNSAPDKSGLPSDRFSAERTGGSVSTLTIQRTQQEDSAVYLCASSLVNWFTGRADTQYFGPGTRLTVL.

This chain joins TRBV5-1 and TRBJ2-7; TRBD2 matches at 12 bases. The CDR3 length is 16 residues. Trimming at V came to 2 bases and at J to 5 bases, leaving 8 bases not matched to a gene. Germline CDR1 SGHRS, CDR2 YFSETQ. CDR3 bases: TGCGCCAGCAGCTTATGGACTAGCGGGAAGGGCGACGAGCAGTACTTC. Its protein is CASSLWTSGKGDEQYF.

The chain links TRBV9 to TRBJ1-1; D not certain. This CDR3 comprises 12 residues. V shed 0 bases and J shed 2 bases, with 2 bases lying between them. CDR1 is SGDLS and CDR2 is YYNGEE in the germline V gene. CDR3 in DNA: TGTGCCAGCAGCGTAGCTAACACTGAAGCTTTCTTT. Translating it yields CASSVANTEAFF. The variable domain in full, completed from reference TRBV9 and TRBJ1-1, reads DSGVTQTPKHLITATGQRVTLRCSPRSGDLSVYWYQQSLDQGLQFLIQYYNGEERAKGNILERFSAQQFPDLHSELNLSSLELGDSALYFCASSVANTEAFFGQGTRLTVV.

This chain links TRBV18 with TRBJ2-3, with no clear D. The V end was cut by 2 bases, the J end by 3 bases, with 9 bases between. Per the germline V gene, CDR1 is KGHSH and CDR2 is LQKENI. This CDR3 contains 14 residues. The CDR3 sequence is CASSPDTVTDTQYF. The DNA of the CDR3 is TGTGCCAGCTCACCAGATACAGTTACAGATACGCAGTATTTT.

Written as DNA, the CDR3 is TGTGCCAGTAGTATTTGGGGCTACTCTAATGAAAAACTGTTTTTT. Its protein is CASSIWGYSNEKLFF. This chain joins TRBV19 and TRBJ1-4; possible D gene TRBD1, 5 bases. The germline V gene encodes CDR1 LNHDA and CDR2 SQIVND (reference sequence). The CDR3 covers 15 residues. The V end lost 3 bases, the J end lost 3 bases, and 11 bases lay between the germline ends.

This clone was counted once. This chain connects TRBV28 to TRBJ2-7; a possible D gene is TRBD2 (6 bases). The CDR3 has 15 residues. Germline CDR1 MDHEN, CDR2 SYDVKM. V gave up 3 bases and J gave up 2 bases, with 14 bases separating them. CDR3: CASSFRPGETYEQYF. The CDR3 bases are TGTGCCAGCAGTTTTCGTCCGGGAGAAACCTACGAGCAGTACTTC.

The chain employs TRBV4-2 and TRBJ2-1; perhaps TRBD1 as D (6 bases). The V gene's germline CDR1 is LGHNA and CDR2 YNFKEQ. Trimming pared 2 bases from V and 1 base from J, leaving 12 bases between. The CDR3 contains 16 residues. CDR3 loop: CASSQRARGSYNEQFF. The CDR3 DNA reads as TGTGCCAGCAGCCAAAGGGCCAGGGGATCCTACAATGAGCAGTTCTTC.

The chain uses TRBV5-1 and TRBJ2-7; 12 bases align to TRBD2. There are 16 residues in the CDR3. Germline V gene lookup returns CDR1 SGHRS and CDR2 YFSETQ. V was pared by 3 bases and J by 7 bases, with 11 bases of the junction left unmatched. The CDR3 protein is CASSSGETSGSLEQYF. In DNA form, the CDR3 reads TGCGCCAGCAGCTCTGGGGAGACTAGCGGGAGTTTGGAGCAGTACTTC.

The rearrangement joins TRBV7-2 to TRBJ2-5; possibly TRBD2 for D (5 bases). The V end was cut by 5 bases, the J end by 5 bases, with 12 bases between. Germline V lookup: CDR1 SGHTA, CDR2 FQGNSA. This CDR3 is 13 amino acids long. The CDR3 loop reads CASSRGGGETQYF. The CDR3 coding sequence is TGTGCCAGCAGCCGAGGAGGTGGGGAGACCCAGTACTTC.

Here the CDR3 reads CASSSGTDYSNQPQHF. The CDR3 coding sequence is TGCGCCAGCAGCTCCGGGACAGATTATAGCAATCAGCCCCAGCATTTT. The rearrangement joins TRBV5-1 to TRBJ1-5; 7 bases map to TRBD1. This CDR3 spans 16 amino acids. Germline trimming cut 3 bases from V and 0 bases from J; bases unmatched to any gene: 6. Germline V gene lookup returns CDR1 SGHRS and CDR2 YFSETQ.